One TCR beta chain is described in this entry. Here immunoSEQ multiplex PCR was the method, and the copy in TCRdb shows in-frame clones only, minus some. The sample lists 2 million or so clones; over 85% were seen once. Naive CD8 cells lacked CD45RO and underwent positive selection for CCR7, leaving out terminally differentiated effector memory CD45RA+ cells. CDR1 is MDHEN and CDR2 is SYDVKM in the germline V gene. This CDR3 region has 14 residues. The junction had 7 bases not matched to a gene; V was cut back by 3 bases and J by 5 bases. This sample was taken from a study of shared clonotypes between healthy human individuals.

Sequenced material: naive CD8+ T cells sorted from blood. The chain uses TRBV28 and TRBJ2-7; 7 nucleotides agree with TRBD1. This TCR came from a man aged 18-30 years in good health. The CDR3: CASSFQQGINEQYF. The DNA for the CDR3 is TGTGCCAGCAGTTTCCAACAGGGGATCAACGAGCAGTACTTC.